These T cell receptor beta chains were read from a single sample in a study of vaccination effects on CD4 cells after COVID-19. Antigens of these TCRs are unknown. TCRdb's table, derived via immunoSEQ multiplex PCR, lists solely in-frame clones and lacks some. In the table there are tens of thousands of clones, approximately 73% of which are singletons. Sequencing used CD4+ T cells from PBMCs cultured with HCoV-229E spike peptides, obtained after COVID-19 vaccination. The receptors derive from a human donor who received a COVID-19 vaccine. Each CDR3 is given with its conserved first and last residue. D genes are given only for firm matches.

j_call	d_call	v_call	cdr3_aa
TRBJ1-2	NA	TRBV11-2	CASSLDAGSYGYTF
TRBJ2-3	TRBD1	TRBV18	CASSKQGDTQYF
TRBJ1-2	TRBD1	TRBV5-1	CASSLEGQTGGYTF
TRBJ1-6	NA	TRBV6-5	CASSLSTGVSPLHF
TRBJ1-2	NA	TRBV7-3	CASSKEAGANYGYTF
TRBJ1-1	NA	TRBV5-1	CASSQEHTEAFF
TRBJ1-5	TRBD1	TRBV3-1/TRBV3-2	CASSPTTGNYQPQHF
TRBJ2-5	TRBD2	TRBV24-1	CATSDPLLAGGVGETQYF
TRBJ1-1	NA	TRBV29-1	CSVDGVSTEAFF
TRBJ1-2	NA	TRBV7-2	CASSLYVGLEDF
TRBJ2-2	NA	TRBV27	CASSLYADGELFF
TRBJ2-3	TRBD2	TRBV29-1	CSVRLAITDTQYF
TRBJ1-1	NA	TRBV4-2	CASTLGRTNTEAFF
TRBJ2-1	NA	TRBV5-1	CASSLTAGGDEQFF
TRBJ2-1	TRBD2	TRBV6-2/TRBV6-3	CASSQLAGGRNEQFF
TRBJ2-1	NA	TRBV7-3	CASSLSSASYNEQFF
TRBJ2-6	TRBD2	TRBV7-3	CASSLLAGGHDYGANVLTF
TRBJ1-2	NA	TRBV9	CASSVETGLGGYTF
TRBJ1-1	NA	TRBV5-1	CASSLNDPARGNTEAFF
TRBJ1-5	NA	TRBV9	CASSVGTSQPQHF
TRBJ2-5	TRBD2	TRBV6-1	CASSESWWQGGMETQYF
TRBJ2-1	NA	TRBV9	CASSPRGIDSAEQFF